What follows are 29 T cell receptor beta chains derived from one specimen sequenced in a study of blood T cells in healthy people across ages (dated by TCRdb to the mid-2010s). Library construction relied on 5' RACE. A second PCR of roughly 6 to 11 cycles was run with a J-beta primer mix and a sample-barcoded 5' primer. Using fastp at Q25 and MiXCR, TCRdb reprocessed the public reads and kept productive beta chains. Rows are combined by CDR3 protein, so each entry shows the most common genes and DNA. The sample data list some 1.8 million distinct CDR3 sequences, and approximately 40% of these were observed just once. The top ten clones comprise under 30% of the sample. The sequencing input was blood. The source of these receptors is a human donor in good health.

This clonotype was observed a handful of times. The V call is TRBV4-3, the J call TRBJ2-3; D remains ambiguous. V gave up 0 bases and J gave up 7 bases, with 11 bases separating them. CDR3 length: 14 amino acids. Germline loops: CDR1 LGHNA, CDR2 YSLEER. CDR3 protein: CASSQEVRSYTQYF. Here the CDR3 DNA reads TGCGCCAGCAGCCAAGAAGTGAGGTCATATACGCAGTATTTT.

This clonotype was seen only a few times. This chain uses TRBV15 with TRBJ1-5; 7 nucleotides align to TRBD1. Germline loops: CDR1 LNHNV, CDR2 YYDKDF (reference sequence). J was trimmed by 0 bases and V by 2 bases; bases with no gene match: 10. The CDR3 totals 18 residues. The CDR3 protein is CATSRNEGTAYSNQPQHF. The CDR3 bases are TGTGCCACCAGCAGAAACGAGGGGACAGCATATAGCAATCAGCCCCAGCATTTT.

This clonotype was seen a handful of times. This chain connects TRBV5-6 to TRBJ2-1; D unclear. The germline V and J ends were trimmed by 1 base and 9 bases, with 8 bases remaining between them. The CDR3 spans 12 residues. From germline, CDR1 is SGHDT and CDR2 YYEEEE. CDR3: CASSLIATEQFF. The DNA for the CDR3 is TGTGCCAGCAGCTTGATAGCTACTGAGCAGTTCTTC. The variable domain in full, with the rest retrieved from reference TRBV5-6 and TRBJ2-1, is DAGVTQSPTHLIKTRGQQVTLRCSPKSGHDTVSWYQQALGQGPQFIFQYYEEEERQRGNFPDRFSGHQFPNYSSELNVNALLLGDSALYLCASSLIATEQFFGPGTRLTVL.

This clonotype has just a few counts. The V call is TRBV7-2, the J call TRBJ2-1; the D call may be TRBD1 or TRBD2 (5 bases each). The length of the CDR3 is 15 residues. V was trimmed by 6 bases and J by 0 bases, leaving 12 bases between them. Germline assignment: CDR1 SGHTA and CDR2 FQGNSA. The CDR3 protein is CASRGTVSSYNEQFF. The CDR3 DNA reads TGTGCCAGCAGGGGGACCGTAAGCTCCTACAATGAGCAGTTCTTC.

The chain employs TRBV20-1 and TRBJ2-7; TRBD1 aligns across 8 bases. With 8 bases clipped from V and 4 bases from J, the junction kept 10 bases outside the gene matches. From germline, CDR1 is DFQATT and CDR2 SNEGSKA (reference sequence). CDR3 length: 13 residues. The CDR3 loop reads CSHRRTGSYEQYF. The DNA for the CDR3 is TGCAGTCATCGCCGGACAGGGTCATACGAGCAGTACTTC.

Only a few counts were recorded for this clonotype. V usage is TRBV10-3 and J usage is TRBJ2-3; 7 bases match TRBD2. Germline CDR1 and CDR2: ENHRY and SYGVKD. J gave up 5 bases and V 2 bases, and 22 bases lay outside the gene matches. The CDR3 runs 20 residues. CDR3 loop: CAISERAQRGDPGGKDTQYF. CDR3 sequence (DNA): TGTGCCATCAGTGAGCGTGCGCAGCGGGGTGACCCCGGGGGTAAAGATACGCAGTATTTT.

This clonotype has ten or more counts. The CDR3 sequence is CSVVVAQGAGDQYF. In DNA, the CDR3 is TGCAGCGTTGTGGTGGCCCAGGGGGCCGGGGACCAGTACTTC. The chain combines TRBV29-1 with TRBJ2-5; 8 bases fit TRBD1. After removal of 4 bases from V and 10 bases from J, the junction contained 14 bases not matched to a gene. The CDR3 spans 14 residues. CDR1 and CDR2 from the germline V gene are SQVTM and ANQGSEA. Variable domain in full (rest from reference TRBV29-1 and TRBJ2-5): SAVISQKPSRDICQRGTSLTIQCQVDSQVTMMFWYRQQPGQSLTLIATANQGSEATYESGFVIDKFPISRPNLTFSTLTVSNMSPEDSSIYLCSVVVAQGAGDQYFGPGTRLLVL.

The chain joins TRBV6-5 to TRBJ2-3; 10 bases are shared with TRBD2. Germline V CDR1 and CDR2: MNHEY, SVGAGI. V shed 6 bases and J 7 bases; nucleotides not matched to a gene: 13. The CDR3 is 16 amino acids. In nucleotides, the CDR3 is TGTGCCAGCAGATTAGCGGGGGGCATTTCTTATTATACGCAGTATTTT. Its protein product is CASRLAGGISYYTQYF.

The rearrangement links TRBV4-3 to TRBJ1-2; D is ambiguous. Germline V gene data show CDR1 as LGHNA and CDR2 as YSLEER. Trimming left V 0 bases short and J 1 base short, with 9 bases between. The CDR3 sequence is 15 residues long. The DNA of the CDR3 is TGCGCCAGCAGCCAAGAGGCAGCCAATAACTATGGCTACACCTTC. Amino acids: CASSQEAANNYGYTF.

The chain has TRBV4-3 and TRBJ2-5; no definite D call. V lost 1 base and J 9 bases, leaving 6 bases between the germline ends. This CDR3 is 11 amino acids long. CDR1 and CDR2 from the germline V gene are LGHNA and YSLEER. The CDR3 loop reads CASSQGAAQYF. The CDR3 DNA is TGCGCCAGCAGCCAAGGGGCGGCCCAGTACTTC.

This clonotype was detected many times. The chain carries TRBV20-1 and TRBJ2-3; 9 bases match TRBD1. The ends lost 5 bases at V and 2 bases at J; junction bases unmatched: 8. Germline V gives CDR1 DFQATT, CDR2 SNEGSKA (reference sequence). The CDR3 contains 15 residues. CDR3 sequence: CSAGKDRGFTDTQYF. The CDR3 bases are TGCAGTGCTGGAAAGGACAGGGGATTCACAGATACGCAGTATTTT.

This clonotype was picked up a small number of times. The J gene is TRBJ2-6, the V gene TRBV7-2, with unresolved D. Germline CDR1 reads SGHTA; CDR2 reads FQGNSA. CDR3 length equals 15 residues. V was pared by 1 base and J by 2 bases, with 6 bases between. CDR3 region: CASSLEWAGANVLTF. Written as DNA, the CDR3 is TGTGCCAGCAGCTTAGAGTGGGCTGGGGCCAACGTCCTGACTTTC.

A few counts support this clonotype. The chain has TRBV5-1 and TRBJ1-2; D uncertain. V was cut by 3 bases and J by 8 bases, with 17 bases left in between. This CDR3 region has 14 residues. CDR1 SGHRS and CDR2 YFSETQ come from the germline V gene. This CDR3 reads CASSWSGPPVGYTF. The CDR3 nucleotides are TGCGCCAGCAGCTGGTCCGGACCCCCGGTGGGCTACACCTTC. The full variable domain, in which reference TRBV5-1 and TRBJ1-2 provide the parts outside the CDR3, is KAGVTQTPRYLIKTRGQQVTLSCSPISGHRSVSWYQQTPGQGLQFLFEYFSETQRNKGNFPGRFSGRQFSNSRSEMNVSTLELGDSALYLCASSWSGPPVGYTFGSGTRLTVV.

The chain is built from TRBV20-1 and TRBJ1-1; D uncertain. V lost 3 bases and J lost 0, with 11 bases in between. CDR3 length: 14 residues. CDR1 DFQATT and CDR2 SNEGSKA come from the germline V gene (reference sequence). CDR3 loop: CSASPPSMNTEAFF. The CDR3 DNA reads as TGCAGTGCTAGCCCTCCCTCCATGAACACTGAAGCTTTCTTT.

This clonotype was detected only a few times. The genes are TRBV29-1 and TRBJ1-1; D gene unclear. The CDR3 is made up of 13 amino acids. From germline, CDR1 is SQVTM and CDR2 ANQGSEA. V lost 5 bases and J 1 base, leaving 11 bases between the germline ends. The CDR3 DNA is TGCAGCGTTCGTCGGATTAGGAACACTGAAGCTTTCTTT. Encoded protein: CSVRRIRNTEAFF.

V and J are TRBV4-2 and TRBJ1-2; TRBD1 matches at 10 bases. CDR3 length: 17 amino acids. The V segment lost 0 bases and the J segment 5 bases; nucleotides outside the gene matches: 9. Germline CDR1 and CDR2: LGHNA and YNFKEQ. The CDR3 is CASSQEDRGYAEYGYTF. As DNA, the CDR3 is TGTGCCAGCAGCCAAGAGGACAGGGGGTATGCAGAATATGGCTACACCTTC.

The CDR3 spells CASSAHEYSYEQYF. The DNA of the CDR3 is TGTGCCAGCAGCGCGCATGAATACTCCTACGAGCAGTACTTC. The chain couples TRBV28 to TRBJ2-7; D unclear. V was trimmed by 6 bases and J by 0 bases, leaving 12 bases between them. Germline-derived CDR1 and CDR2 are MDHEN and SYDVKM. There are 14 residues in the CDR3.

This clonotype was seen just once. V gene TRBV11-3 combines with J gene TRBJ1-4; 9 nucleotides match TRBD1. The ends lost 5 bases at V and 4 bases at J; junction bases unmatched: 8. CDR1 is SGHNT, CDR2 YENEEA, per germline. The CDR3 consists of 16 residues. The DNA of the CDR3 is TGTGCCAGCAGCGCCCCCGGGACAGGGCTTAATGAAAAACTGTTTTTT. Protein sequence: CASSAPGTGLNEKLFF.

The CDR3 loop is CASTRDGNNQPQHF. For the CDR3, the DNA is TGTGCCAGCACCCGGGACGGAAACAATCAGCCCCAGCATTTT. The chain joins TRBV4-2 to TRBJ1-5; D might be TRBD1 (5 bases). The CDR3 extends over 14 amino acids. V dropped 7 bases and J dropped 3 bases, with 13 bases sitting between them. Germline V gene data show CDR1 as LGHNA and CDR2 as YNFKEQ.

V gene TRBV29-1 combines with J gene TRBJ1-2; D unresolved. CDR3 size: 11 residues. The V gene lost 4 bases and the J gene lost 10 bases, with 13 bases spanning the gap. CDR1 is SQVTM and CDR2 is ANQGSEA in the germline V gene. The CDR3 region is CSVGPGDDYTF. CDR3 DNA sequence: TGCAGCGTTGGTCCTGGAGATGACTACACCTTC.

V gene TRBV20-1 combines with J gene TRBJ2-3, with a possible D match to TRBD2 (7 bases). Germline CDR1 DFQATT, CDR2 SNEGSKA (reference sequence). CDR3 length: 14 residues. Trimming removed 5 bases at V and 3 bases at J, with 15 bases between. CDR3 amino acids: CSAPRGGVTDTQYF. DNA for the CDR3: TGCAGTGCTCCGAGGGGGGGGGTGACAGATACGCAGTATTTT.

V usage is TRBV5-1 and J usage is TRBJ2-5; no reliable D call. The end of the DNA is better explained by TRBJ2-7, so the J call may be wrong. This CDR3 is 13 amino acids long. Germline CDR1 is SGHRS and CDR2 is YFSETQ. The DNA for the CDR3 is TGCGCCAGCAGCTTCTCTCCGGTATCCGAGCAGTACTTC. Its protein product is CASSFSPVSEQYF.

This clonotype occurred a few times. The chain carries TRBV5-8 and TRBJ2-7; possible D gene TRBD1, 5 bases. Germline V lookup: CDR1 SGHTS, CDR2 YDEGEE. Trimming left V 3 bases short and J 0 bases short, with 13 bases between. The CDR3 has 15 residues. The CDR3 protein is CASSSPVRVSYEQYF. In DNA, the CDR3 is TGTGCCAGCAGCTCTCCGGTCAGGGTCTCCTACGAGCAGTACTTC.

This clonotype has at least ten counts. CDR3 sequence (DNA): TGCGCCAGCAGCCAAGAGGGAATCTATGGCTACACCTTC. Translating gives CASSQEGIYGYTF. V is TRBV4-3 and J is TRBJ1-2; D remains ambiguous. V was shortened by 0 bases and J by 4 bases, with 6 bases between the two germline ends. CDR1 is LGHNA, CDR2 YSLEER, per germline. The CDR3 consists of 13 residues.

This chain links TRBV20-1 with TRBJ2-7; D call uncertain. CDR1 is DFQATT, CDR2 SNEGSKA, per germline (reference sequence). The V end was cut by 5 bases, the J end by 4 bases, with 12 bases between. CDR3 length: 12 residues. The CDR3, as DNA: TGCAGTGCTCGAGTTCGGGTTTACGAGCAGTACTTC. Its protein is CSARVRVYEQYF.

V is TRBV4-3 and J is TRBJ2-1; a weak D match, TRBD2 (5 bases). Trimming shortened V by 0 bases and J by 5 bases, and 14 bases separated the two germline ends. In germline, CDR1 is LGHNA, CDR2 YSLEER. The CDR3 covers 16 residues. For the CDR3, the DNA is TGCGCCAGCAGCCAAGATCGAGTTCTAGCCAACAATGAGCAGTTCTTC. It specifies CASSQDRVLANNEQFF.

This chain connects TRBV30 to TRBJ2-5, with 7 bases aligning to TRBD1. The CDR3 is 16 amino acids. With 3 bases clipped from V and 3 bases from J, the junction kept 13 bases outside the gene matches. Per germline, CDR1 GTSNPN and CDR2 SVGIG (reference sequence). This chain's CDR3 is CAWSPIPSTGKETQYF. CDR3 nucleotides: TGTGCCTGGAGCCCAATCCCCTCGACAGGGAAAGAGACCCAGTACTTC.

This clonotype was seen just once. V usage is TRBV7-2 and J usage is TRBJ2-4; weak D call: TRBD2 (5 bases). The J call may be incorrect, as the DNA end agrees better with TRBJ2-5. The CDR3 is 14 residues long. The germline CDR1 and CDR2 sequences are SGHTA and FQGNSA. CDR3 loop: CASSSKRTFETQYF. CDR3 DNA sequence: TGTGCCAGCAGCTCTAAAAGGACTTTTGAGACCCAGTACTTC.

The J gene is TRBJ2-5, the V gene TRBV20-1; TRBD2 aligns across 9 bases. Germline CDR1 and CDR2: DFQATT and SNEGSKA (reference sequence). V trimming: 7 bases; J trimming: 11 bases; junction bases outside the gene matches: 20. The CDR3 sequence is 15 residues long. The CDR3: CSGGRRGGVEREQYF. The DNA for the CDR3 is TGCAGTGGCGGAAGGCGGGGGGGCGTAGAGCGAGAGCAGTACTTC.